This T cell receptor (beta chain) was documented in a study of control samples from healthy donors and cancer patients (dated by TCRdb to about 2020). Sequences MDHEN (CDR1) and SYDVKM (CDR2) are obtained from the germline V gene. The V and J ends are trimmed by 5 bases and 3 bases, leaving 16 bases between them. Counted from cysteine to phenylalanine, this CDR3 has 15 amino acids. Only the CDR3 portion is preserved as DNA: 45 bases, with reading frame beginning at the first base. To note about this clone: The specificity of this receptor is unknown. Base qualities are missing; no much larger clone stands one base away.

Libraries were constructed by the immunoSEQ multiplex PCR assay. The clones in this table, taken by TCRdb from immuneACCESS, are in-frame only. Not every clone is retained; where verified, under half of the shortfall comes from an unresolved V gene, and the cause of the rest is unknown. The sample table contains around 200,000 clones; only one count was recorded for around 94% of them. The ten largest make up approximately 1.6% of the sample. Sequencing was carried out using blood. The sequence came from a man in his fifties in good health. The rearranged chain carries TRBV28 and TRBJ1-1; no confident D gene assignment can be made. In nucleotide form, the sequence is TGTGCCAGCAGTCAACCGGACTGGACGGACACTGAAGCTTTCTTT. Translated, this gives CASSQPDWTDTEAFF.